This paragraph covers one T cell receptor beta chain sequence. Its antigen specificity is not known. No per-base quality is available; no much larger clone lies one base away. The sample belongs to a study of CD8+CD57+ T cells in acquired aplastic anemia (dated by TCRdb to the late 2010s). In terms of the full investigation: DNA extracted from sorted CD4+ and CD8+ cells had a mean of around 3 ug, with a range of 0.2 to 27.4 ug. A CD8+CD57+ expansion meant a frequency higher than the mean frequency seen in healthy subjects.

Expansion of CD8+CD57+ cells had been shown by flow cytometry in the patients chosen for sequencing. Every patient had a diagnosis of severe acquired aplastic anemia based on International Study of Aplastic Anemia and Agranulocytosis and Camitta criteria. No therapy had been received by the patients at the time of blood sampling. In this study, sorted CD4+ and CD8+ T cells from the blood of healthy subjects and of severe aplastic anemia patients had their TCR repertoires deep-sequenced. Patients were enrolled under clinicaltrials.gov protocols 00001620, 01623167, 00001397, 00071045, 00081523 and 00961064 in the USA. Ficoll-Paque density gradient centrifugation was used to isolate peripheral blood mononuclear cells. Before DNA extraction, CD4+ and CD8+ T cells were sorted by FACS or by magnetic beads. From the cysteine through the phenylalanine, the CDR3 covers 15 amino acids. CDR3 DNA is the only sequence kept; it has 45 bases, read in frame from the first base. The germline V gene gives CDR1 as SGDLS and CDR2 as YYNGEE. V loses 4 bases, J loses 4 bases, and the germline ends lie 15 bases apart.

What the work shows at the level of the full study, not this receptor alone: Some 27 CD8+ CDR3 sequences were found in both patients and controls but appeared to be highly expressed in patients and within the immunodominant clones of the patients. Between patients and healthy controls, no significant difference in CD8+ Simpson's diversity was found (P=0.060).

Profiling of TCR beta VDJ combinations and CDR3 sequences used genomic DNA as the template. An Illumina HiSeq 2000 was used for TCR repertoire sequencing. In the authors' own workflow: TRBV/TRBJ rearrangement plots, CDR3 size and DJ length profiles, and Simpson's diversity index were used to evaluate the repertoires. The most abundant DNA sequence in the deep sequencing data was taken as the immunodominant clone. CDR3 amino acid sequences were screened for sharing across subjects and compared with published repertoires and the VDJdb database. TCRdb cleaned the public reads at Q25 with fastp, built clones with MiXCR and kept in-frame beta chains. One record per CDR3 amino acid sequence lists the most common genes and DNA. In this record, the V and J calls reflect TCRdb's handling and not the investigators' own analysis. A total of under 350,000 distinct CDR3 sequences appear in this sample, 56% of them only once. The ten largest clonotypes hold roughly 1.2% of the sample.

Sequences were obtained from sorted CD4+, CD8+, or CD8+CD57+ T cells (not recorded which) from PBMCs. The chain employs TRBV9 and TRBJ1-5; the D gene is perhaps TRBD1, from 5 matching bases. The sequence derives from a human donor with aplastic anemia. The CDR3 has the sequence CASSTSGDENQPQHF. Here is the DNA: TGTGCCAGCAGCACCTCCGGGGACGAAAATCAGCCCCAGCATTTT. The variable domain in full, with residues beyond the CDR3 obtained from the reference TRBV9 and TRBJ1-5 genes, is DSGVTQTPKHLITATGQRVTLRCSPRSGDLSVYWYQQSLDQGLQFLIQYYNGEERAKGNILERFSAQQFPDLHSELNLSSLELGDSALYFCASSTSGDENQPQHFGDGTRLSIL.